These 13 T cell receptor beta chains came from one sample sequenced in a study of human T cells and chemical hapten exposure. Time point here: patch test 1, 2 weeks after DPC sensitization. Noted treatment: therapeutic diphenylcyclopropenone sensitization with weekly scalp DPC. From the RACE reads, TCRdb called clonotypes with MiXCR, one entry per CDR3 protein. Of approximately 110,000 distinct CDR3 sequences detected, 8% to 13% appear once; the ten largest clones hold around 3.4%. Sequenced material: whole blood, taken in connection with sensitization to the hapten diphenylcyclopropenone (DPC). These receptors all stem from a woman aged 40 to 49 with alopecia areata. Some clones in this sample may be carry-over from other donors' samples.

This chain links TRBV12-3 or TRBV12-4 with TRBJ2-1; D unclear. This CDR3 contains 16 residues. V was cut by 1 base and J by 4 bases, with 14 bases left in between. This CDR3 is CASSLGSGRQYNEQFF. CDR3 DNA sequence: TGTGCCAGCAGTTTAGGGTCCGGGCGGCAATACAATGAGCAGTTCTTC.

This chain links TRBV27 with TRBJ1-3, with unresolved D. CDR3 length: 13 amino acids. The germline gives CDR1 MNHEY, CDR2 SMNVEV (reference sequence). Trimming took off 2 bases at V and 4 bases at J, with 6 bases between the two ends. The CDR3 sequence: CASSLGLGNTIYF. The DNA of the CDR3 is TGTGCCAGCAGTTTAGGGCTGGGAAACACCATATATTTT.

This clonotype occurred a few times. V gene TRBV18 combines with J gene TRBJ2-7; 7 nucleotides line up with TRBD2. The CDR3 sequence is 15 residues long. From germline, CDR1 is KGHSH and CDR2 LQKENI. V was clipped by 2 bases and J by 3 bases; unmatched bases: 7. CDR3 in DNA: TGTGCCAGCTCACCAGGGGGGGACGCCCGCTACGAGCAGTACTTC. It yields the protein CASSPGGDARYEQYF.

The table lists this clonotype with a few counts. The J gene is TRBJ2-7, the V gene TRBV28; the D gene is possibly TRBD2 (6 bases). Looked up from germline, CDR1 is MDHEN and CDR2 is SYDVKM. The CDR3 has 12 amino acids. V was pared by 8 bases and J by 2 bases, with 10 bases between. The DNA of the CDR3 is TGTGCCAGCGGAGGGACGGCCTACGAGCAGTACTTC. Translated, it gives CASGGTAYEQYF.

Ten or more counts support this clonotype. V is TRBV7-9 and J is TRBJ2-7; the D is unclear. Germline CDR1 SEHNR, CDR2 FQNEAQ (reference sequence). V gave up 0 bases and J gave up 5 bases, with 8 bases separating them. CDR3 length: 13 residues. The CDR3 is CASSLAGSHEQYF. The CDR3 DNA is TGTGCCAGCAGCTTAGCGGGAAGCCACGAGCAGTACTTC.

V and J are TRBV27 and TRBJ2-6; D possibly corresponds to TRBD2 (6 bases). The CDR3 consists of 18 residues. Germline-derived CDR1 and CDR2 are MNHEY and SMNVEV (reference sequence). Trimming removed 3 bases at V and 0 bases at J, with 15 bases between. The CDR3 reads CASSFWGRSSSGANVLTF. CDR3 sequence (DNA): TGTGCCAGCAGTTTTTGGGGGAGGAGCAGCTCTGGGGCCAACGTCCTGACTTTC.

This clonotype was counted only a few times. The genes are TRBV20-1 and TRBJ2-1; the match to TRBD2 covers 12 bases. The trim removed 6 bases at V and 5 bases at J, leaving 14 bases unmatched. The CDR3 extends over 17 amino acids. From germline, CDR1 is DFQATT and CDR2 SNEGSKA (reference sequence). CDR3 amino acids: CSARLGLAGYQDNEQFF. The CDR3 coding sequence is TGCAGTGCCAGGCTGGGACTAGCGGGCTACCAGGACAATGAGCAGTTCTTC.

The J gene is TRBJ2-1, the V gene TRBV20-1; TRBD2 matches at 9 bases. This CDR3 is built from 15 residues. The J segment lost 4 bases and the V segment lost 6 bases, leaving 10 bases of the junction unmatched. Per germline, CDR1 DFQATT and CDR2 SNEGSKA (reference sequence). The CDR3 sequence: CSALTARGGYNEQFF. For the CDR3, the DNA is TGCAGTGCCTTAACGGCGCGGGGGGGATACAATGAGCAGTTCTTC.

This chain connects TRBV5-6 to TRBJ2-5, with a weak D call TRBD2 (5 bases). Germline V gene data show CDR1 as SGHDT and CDR2 as YYEEEE. With 3 bases removed from V and 5 bases from J, the gap between germline ends came to 14 bases. The CDR3 is 14 residues long. The CDR3 DNA reads as TGTGCCAGCAGCTGGCAGGAGGCTGGGGAGACCCAGTACTTC. It translates to CASSWQEAGETQYF.

This clonotype has ten or more counts. The chain is built from TRBV27 and TRBJ1-1; D possibly corresponds to TRBD1 (6 bases). The CDR3 totals 12 residues. The V gene's germline CDR1 is MNHEY and CDR2 SMNVEV (reference sequence). Trimming took 10 bases from V and 2 from J, leaving 11 bases between them. CDR3 sequence reads: CATGHLNTEAFF. CDR3 nucleotides: TGTGCCACGGGACATCTAAACACTGAAGCTTTCTTT.

V and J are TRBV20-1 and TRBJ2-4; no clear D gene. Trimming cost V 6 bases and J 0 bases, with 12 bases left between them. The CDR3 consists of 14 residues. Germline values: CDR1 DFQATT, CDR2 SNEGSKA (reference sequence). The DNA for the CDR3 is TGCAGTGCACCGCCCGACTTAGCCAAAAACATTCAGTACTTC. This gives the protein CSAPPDLAKNIQYF.

This clonotype occurred many times. The chain links TRBV7-2 to TRBJ2-3; 7 positions agree with TRBD2. Losses at the gene ends were 1 base for V and 0 bases for J; bases not matched to a gene: 7. CDR1 and CDR2 (germline): SGHTA, FQGNSA. CDR3 size: 17 residues. The CDR3 here is CASSLVGGGGSTDTQYF. CDR3 nucleotide sequence: TGTGCCAGCAGCTTAGTAGGTGGCGGGGGAAGCACAGATACGCAGTATTTT.

This clonotype has a count of ten or more. The genes are TRBV27 and TRBJ2-3; no definite D call. Germline V CDR1 and CDR2: MNHEY, SMNVEV (reference sequence). Trimming removed 9 bases from V and 1 base from J, with 8 bases in between. The CDR3 has 12 residues. CDR3: CASSRGTDTQYF. CDR3 sequence (DNA): TGTGCCAGTTCAAGAGGCACAGATACGCAGTATTTT.